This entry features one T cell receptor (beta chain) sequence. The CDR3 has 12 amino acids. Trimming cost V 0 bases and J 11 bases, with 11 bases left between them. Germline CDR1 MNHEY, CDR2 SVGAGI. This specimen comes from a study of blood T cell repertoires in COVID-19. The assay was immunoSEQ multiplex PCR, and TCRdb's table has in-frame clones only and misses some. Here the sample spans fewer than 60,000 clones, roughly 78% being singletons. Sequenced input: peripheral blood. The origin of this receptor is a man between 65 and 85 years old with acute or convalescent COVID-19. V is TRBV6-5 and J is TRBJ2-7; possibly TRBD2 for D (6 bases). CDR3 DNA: TGTGCCAGCAGTTACTCGGAGGGTCTCGAGTACTTC. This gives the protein CASSYSEGLEYF.